This T cell receptor beta chain was recovered during a study of T cells after yellow fever vaccination. Notes on the study in general: Within FACS-sorted repertoires, abundant clonotypes contaminating from the bulk population could be present.

There are a few counts of this clonotype. The antigen remains unidentified. Deletions cut 6 bases from V and 7 bases from J, with 14 bases between. The CDR3 contains 13 residues. UMIs were added to TCR cDNA along with a universal primer site when it was made by 5'RACE template switching. TCRdb itself ran the 5' RACE reads through MiXCR, one entry per CDR3 protein. Among roughly 500,000 distinct CDR3 sequences listed, around 21% were seen once. The specimen comprised PBMCs, sampled 15 days after the yellow fever booster vaccination. The rearrangement links TRBV12-3 or TRBV12-4 to TRBJ2-3, with a possible D match to TRBD1 (5 bases). The sequence came from a man aged 25 to 40 who received the YFV17D yellow fever vaccine. CDR3 bases: TGTGCCAGCAGCCCGGAACAGGCTTATACGCAGTATTTT. This sequence encodes CASSPEQAYTQYF.